This TCR beta chain was captured in a study of blood T cell repertoires in COVID-19. Study-level background: Researchers got acute and convalescent COVID-19 samples from the United States, Italy and Spain. T cells, B-cell-depleted T cells, or PBMCs provided the cDNA or gDNA that served as material.

Germline CDR1 MNHEY, CDR2 SMNVEV (reference sequence). CDR3 length equals 13 residues. V was trimmed by 3 bases and J by 6 bases, leaving 9 bases between them. Original processing methods: Estimation of nucleated cell counts relied on the amplification of reference gene primers. The method was immunoSEQ multiplex PCR; TCRdb's version includes in-frame clones alone and lacks a portion of them. V and J calls and clone size follow that table, whereas D and trimming were derived from the DNA. The profile shows about 200,000 clones, 80% to 90% of them singletons. The rearrangement uses TRBV27 and TRBJ1-5, with D tentatively TRBD1 (5 bases). The receptor's source is a woman of 80 years or more with acute or convalescent COVID-19. Sequences were obtained from peripheral blood. CDR3 protein: CASSLTDTQPQHF. In nucleotides, the CDR3 is TGTGCCAGCAGTTTGACAGACACTCAGCCCCAGCATTTT.